The TCR beta chain described here comes from a study of T-cell memory formation after mild COVID-19. In the study overall: There were largely donor-specific TCR clusters.

TCRdb itself ran the 5' RACE reads through MiXCR, one entry per CDR3 protein. This table holds about 350,000 distinct CDR3 sequences, roughly an eighth found once. This clonotype was detected a few times. Its specificity is unknown. Study observations and caveats: Contracting CD8+ clones were enriched in EMRA, CD4+ mainly in CM and EM.

The source is a man aged 18 to 30 who had mild COVID-19 (a few samples of this study predate the infection). Cell type and time point are not known. Sequencing input: PBMCs or a T cell subset sorted from them (not recorded which).

Here the CDR3 DNA reads TGTGCCACCAGCAGACTGGCCGGGACTACCGGGGAGCTGTTTTTT. Protein product: CATSRLAGTTGELFF. V is TRBV15 and J is TRBJ2-2; D may be TRBD2 (6 bases). Germline-derived CDR1 and CDR2 are LNHNV and YYDKDF (reference sequence). CDR3 length: 15 residues. The ends were cut back, 2 bases at V and 5 bases at J, with 12 bases in the middle.